The 6 T cell receptor beta chains listed next were all sequenced from one sample in a study of shared T cell receptors in the human thymus. Method: immunoSEQ multiplex PCR; TCRdb's copy keeps in-frame clones and lacks some. There are approximately 660,000 clones in the sample; over 75% occur only once, and around 0.01% lies in the top ten. These data were also reused for a study on human thymus T cells.

Sequencing was carried out using thymocytes. The source is a boy in the first two years of life with a congenital heart defect.

This chain links TRBV29-1 with TRBJ2-2; TRBD2 is a possible D gene (6 bases). The V end was cut by 5 bases, the J end by 4 bases, with 14 bases between. CDR1 is SQVTM, CDR2 ANQGSEA, per germline. This CDR3 has 14 amino acids. CDR3: CSVLVRGSTGELFF. CDR3 sequence (DNA): TGCAGCGTTCTTGTTCGGGGGTCCACCGGGGAGCTGTTTTTT.

The chain has TRBV27 and TRBJ2-5, with a tentative D call TRBD2 (6 bases). The CDR3 runs to 16 residues. Trimming removed 5 bases at V and 2 bases at J, with 18 bases between. Germline CDR1 reads MNHEY; CDR2 reads SMNVEV (reference sequence). CDR3 sequence (DNA): TGTGCCAGCAGTCCCTCCGGACTAAACTTTCAAGAGACCCAGTACTTC. It translates to CASSPSGLNFQETQYF.

The chain is built from TRBV19 and TRBJ2-1; 14 bases are a match to TRBD2. CDR1 is LNHDA, CDR2 SQIVND, per germline (reference sequence). The CDR3 is 16 residues long. Trimming at V came to 4 bases and at J to 7 bases, leaving 6 bases not matched to a gene. The CDR3 here is CASSTGLAGEGNEQFF. Here the CDR3 DNA reads TGTGCCAGTAGTACGGGACTAGCGGGAGAGGGTAATGAGCAGTTCTTC.

The CDR3 sequence is CASRPRTYFSYEQYF. CDR3 in DNA: TGTGCCAGCAGACCCCGGACTTACTTCTCCTACGAGCAGTACTTC. This chain uses TRBV27 with TRBJ2-7, with D tentatively TRBD2 (5 bases). This CDR3 contains 15 residues. With 6 bases removed from V and 0 bases from J, the gap between germline ends came to 15 bases. The germline CDR1 and CDR2 sequences are MNHEY and SMNVEV (reference sequence).

As DNA, the CDR3 is TGTGCCAGTAGTCTCGAAAAGGGACAGGGGTTGCATGGCTACACCTTC. Amino acid sequence: CASSLEKGQGLHGYTF. The rearrangement joins TRBV19 to TRBJ1-2, with 10 bases that match TRBD1. This CDR3 is built from 16 residues. The ends lost 5 bases at V and 6 bases at J; junction bases unmatched: 12. CDR1 and CDR2 from the germline V gene are LNHDA and SQIVND (reference sequence). The variable domain in full, completed from reference TRBV19 and TRBJ1-2, reads DGGITQSPKYLFRKEGQNVTLSCEQNLNHDAMYWYRQDPGQGLRLIYYSQIVNDFQKGDIAEGYSVSREKKESFPLTVTSAQKNPTAFYLCASSLEKGQGLHGYTFGSGTRLTVV.

The rearrangement joins TRBV7-8 to TRBJ2-3, with a tentative D call TRBD1 (5 bases). The CDR3 loop spans 16 amino acids. Germline CDR1 and CDR2: SGHVS and FQNEAQ. V lost 6 bases and J 3 bases, leaving 19 bases between the germline ends. The chain's CDR3 is CASRERRQGRTDTQYF. The CDR3 DNA follows: TGTGCCAGCAGGGAACGGCGGCAGGGAAGGACAGATACGCAGTATTTT.